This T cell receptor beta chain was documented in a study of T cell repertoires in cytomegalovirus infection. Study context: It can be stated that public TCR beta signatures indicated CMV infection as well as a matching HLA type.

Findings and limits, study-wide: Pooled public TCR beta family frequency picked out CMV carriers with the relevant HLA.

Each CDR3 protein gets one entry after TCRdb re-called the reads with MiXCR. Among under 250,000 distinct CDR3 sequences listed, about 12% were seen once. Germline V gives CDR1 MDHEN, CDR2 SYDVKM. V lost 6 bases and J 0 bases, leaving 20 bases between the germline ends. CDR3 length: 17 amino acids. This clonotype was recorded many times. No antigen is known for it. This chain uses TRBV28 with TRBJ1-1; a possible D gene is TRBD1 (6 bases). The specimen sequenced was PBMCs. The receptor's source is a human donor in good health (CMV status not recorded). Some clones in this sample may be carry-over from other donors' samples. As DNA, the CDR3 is TGTGCCAGCAGCCTAAAGGGACACCGGGCCCTGAACACTGAAGCTTTCTTT. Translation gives CASSLKGHRALNTEAFF.